This is a list of T cell receptor beta chains from one sample in a study of T cell responses to AZD1222 COVID-19 vaccine. Repertoires were generated with immunoSEQ multiplex PCR, while TCRdb's copy carries only in-frame clones and drops some. Altogether 120,000 or so clones are present, 90% being singletons, with the ten largest covering around 6.9%. The sequencing here drew on peripheral blood, taken on day 0 of AZD1222 vaccination. Every receptor here comes from an adult in good health. Both conserved end residues are part of each CDR3. The order of the fields is clone size, J gene, D gene, V gene, CDR3 protein, CDR3 DNA. A D gene is named only where the DNA matches it firmly. Some rows have no size entry. The others give once, few or many, or a class for an expanded clone.

>once|TRBJ1-3|TRBD1|TRBV30
CAYRTGAGNTIYF
TGTGCCTACCGGACAGGGGCTGGAAACACCATATATTTT
>NA|TRBJ2-7|TRBD1|TRBV6-6
CASSNRGPEQYF
TGTGCCAGCAGTAACAGGGGTCCCGAGCAGTACTTC
>NA|TRBJ1-3|NA|TRBV30
CAWSVWAVSGNTIYF
TGTGCCTGGAGTGTATGGGCAGTCTCTGGAAACACCATATATTTT
>NA|TRBJ2-2|NA|TRBV11-2
CASSLNPNTGELFF
TGTGCCAGCAGCTTAAATCCGAACACCGGGGAGCTGTTTTTT
>once|TRBJ2-7|NA|TRBV7-2
CASSLDQTYEQYF
TGTGCCAGCAGCTTAGACCAAACCTACGAGCAGTACTTC
>NA|TRBJ1-2|NA|TRBV4-2
CASSKGFFRYGYTF
TGTGCCAGCAGTAAAGGGTTTTTCAGGTATGGCTACACCTTC
>NA|TRBJ2-7|NA|TRBV27
CASSLLGGSYEQYF
TGTGCCAGCAGTTTATTGGGGGGATCCTACGAGCAGTACTTC
>NA|TRBJ2-7|NA|TRBV6-5
CASSPGHRVYEQYF
TGTGCCAGCAGTCCGGGACATCGAGTATACGAGCAGTACTTC
>NA|TRBJ2-7|NA|TRBV4-3
CASSQEGPGSPNEQYF
TGCGCCAGCAGCCAAGAGGGTCCCGGTAGTCCTAACGAGCAGTACTTC
>NA|TRBJ1-2|TRBD1|TRBV5-1
CASSGDSYGYTF
TGCGCCAGCAGCGGGGACAGCTATGGCTACACCTTC
>NA|TRBJ2-5|TRBD2|TRBV5-4
CASSPPSGVLETQYF
TGTGCCAGCAGCCCCCCTAGCGGGGTTCTTGAGACCCAGTACTTC
>NA|TRBJ1-4|NA|TRBV7-9
CASTERGANEKLFF
TGTGCCAGCACCGAAAGGGGCGCAAATGAAAAACTGTTTTTT
>NA|TRBJ1-1|TRBD1|TRBV5-4
CASSADRGSTEAFF
TGTGCCAGCAGCGCCGACAGGGGTAGCACTGAAGCTTTCTTT
>NA|TRBJ2-1|TRBD1|TRBV5-4
CASSLRDRGRNEQFF
TGTGCCAGCAGCCTCCGGGACAGGGGGCGCAATGAGCAGTTCTTC
>NA|TRBJ1-5|TRBD1|TRBV16
CASSPVTGTGARPQHF
TGTGCCAGCAGCCCTGTTACCGGGACAGGGGCACGGCCCCAGCATTTT
>NA|TRBJ1-1|NA|TRBV29-1
CSALRVQEDIF
TGCAGCGCCCTCCGGGTCCAGGAGGATATCTTT
>NA|TRBJ2-1|TRBD2|TRBV3-1/TRBV3-2
CASSGLAGGKNEQFF
TGTGCCAGCAGCGGACTAGCGGGAGGAAAGAATGAGCAGTTCTTC
>NA|TRBJ2-5|NA|TRBV3-1/TRBV3-2
CASSQVILGQETQYF
TGTGCCAGCAGCCAAGTTATTCTGGGCCAAGAGACCCAGTACTTC
>NA|TRBJ2-7|TRBD1|TRBV6-1
CASSEHRDSSSYEQYF
TGTGCCAGCAGTGAACATAGGGACAGCAGCTCCTACGAGCAGTACTTC
>NA|TRBJ2-2|TRBD1|TRBV6-2/TRBV6-3
CASSSRQGLGTGELFF
TGTGCCAGCAGCAGCCGACAGGGGCTTGGCACCGGGGAGCTGTTTTTT
>NA|TRBJ2-5|NA|TRBV5-8
CASTQWGEETQYF
TGTGCCAGCACCCAGTGGGGGGAAGAGACCCAGTACTTC
>NA|TRBJ1-2|NA|TRBV10-3
CAISEGNLGLSVNYGYTF
TGTGCCATCAGTGAAGGTAACCTAGGACTTTCAGTTAACTATGGCTACACCTTC
>NA|TRBJ1-1|NA|TRBV28
CASLEGTEAFF
TGTGCCAGCCTGGAAGGCACTGAAGCTTTCTTT
>NA|TRBJ2-3|TRBD2|TRBV20-1
CSASTGGGTDTQYF
TGCAGTGCTAGTACGGGAGGGGGCACAGATACGCAGTATTTT
>NA|TRBJ2-2|TRBD2|TRBV10-3
CAISEGRATGELFF
TGTGCCATCAGTGAAGGGAGGGCCACCGGGGAGCTGTTTTTT
>NA|TRBJ2-5|TRBD1|TRBV29-1
CSVDRGVQETQYF
TGCAGCGTCGACAGGGGCGTACAAGAGACCCAGTACTTC
>NA|TRBJ2-7|NA|TRBV6-1
CASSEVGADEQYF
TGTGCCAGCAGTGAAGTGGGGGCCGACGAGCAGTACTTC
>once|TRBJ1-4|TRBD1|TRBV4-1
CASSQGDSGTGNEKLFF
TGCGCCAGCAGCCAAGGAGATTCGGGGACAGGGAATGAAAAACTGTTTTTT
>NA|TRBJ1-1|NA|TRBV5-8
CASSLASTEAFF
TGTGCCAGCAGCTTGGCCAGCACTGAAGCTTTCTTT
>NA|TRBJ2-1|TRBD1|TRBV7-9
CASSLGQGSYNEQFF
TGTGCCAGCAGCTTAGGACAGGGCTCCTACAATGAGCAGTTCTTC
>once|TRBJ2-2|TRBD1|TRBV7-9
CASSLGPQGSNTGELFF
TGTGCCAGCAGCTTAGGCCCACAGGGGTCTAACACCGGGGAGCTGTTTTTT